One and the same sample provided the 31 T cell receptor beta chains below, sequenced in a study of T cell responses to AZD1222 COVID-19 vaccine (dated by TCRdb to the early 2020s). Library method: the immunoSEQ multiplex PCR assay. TCRdb stores this immuneACCESS table with in-frame sequences only. Part of the clones is absent; in the studies checked, under half of the shortfall reflects unresolved V genes, and no reason is known for the rest. This sample lists roughly 120,000 clones; roughly 90% were detected once. The ten top clones hold 9.5% to 15% of the sample. The sample's time point label, decoded: baseline before first vaccination. The treatment or condition label, read with the paper, signifies: meningococcal conjugate vaccine given as trial control. Sequenced material: peripheral blood, taken on day 0 of MenACWY control vaccination. The origin of the receptors is an adult in good health.

The V and J genes are TRBV6-2 or TRBV6-3 and TRBJ1-6; D may be TRBD1 (6 bases). Germline lookup yields CDR1 MNHEY and CDR2 SVGEGT. The CDR3 totals 15 residues. V gave up 5 bases and J gave up 8 bases, with 16 bases separating them. The CDR3 protein is CASSPGTLMDSPLHF. Written as DNA, the CDR3 is TGTGCCAGCAGTCCCGGGACATTAATGGATTCACCCCTCCACTTT.

This rearrangement joins TRBV28 to TRBJ1-4; TRBD1 matches at 10 bases. Germline V gene data show CDR1 as MDHEN and CDR2 as SYDVKM. The CDR3 is made up of 15 amino acids. The V and J ends lost 3 bases and 5 bases, in that order; junction bases with no gene match: 3. CDR3 residues: CASSLSGQGNEKLFF. The CDR3 coding sequence is TGTGCCAGCAGTTTGTCGGGACAGGGGAATGAAAAACTGTTTTTT.

This clone was counted only a few times. This chain connects TRBV7-2 to TRBJ2-7, with 8 bases fitting TRBD2. V lost 0 bases, J lost 6 bases, and 4 bases stayed unmatched. The CDR3 consists of 14 residues. In germline, CDR1 is SGHTA, CDR2 FQGNSA. CDR3 nucleotide sequence: TGTGCCAGCAGCTTAGCGGGTAGCGGGGTCGAGCAGTACTTC. This encodes CASSLAGSGVEQYF.

The CDR3 DNA follows: TGTGCCAGCAGCTTATCGGGCGGGGGGATCAGCGATGAGCAGTTCTTC. It encodes CASSLSGGGISDEQFF. The rearrangement uses TRBV5-4 and TRBJ2-1; 8 nucleotides match TRBD2. With V trimmed by 2 bases and J by 8 bases, 12 bases remained unmatched. Per the germline V gene, CDR1 is SGHNT and CDR2 is YYREEE (reference sequence). This CDR3 is built from 16 residues.

The V call is TRBV6-5, the J call TRBJ2-7; maybe TRBD2 (5 bases). V was cut by 0 bases and J by 3 bases, with 9 bases left in between. From germline, CDR1 is MNHEY and CDR2 SVGAGI. The CDR3 contains 14 residues. CDR3 nucleotides: TGTGCCAGCAGTTACTCGCCGGGGAGCTACGAGCAGTACTTC. This codes for CASSYSPGSYEQYF.

This clone was seen at least ten times. J is TRBJ2-3 and V is TRBV6-4, with D possibly being TRBD1 (6 bases). The ends were cut back, 5 bases at V and 6 bases at J, with 15 bases in the middle. CDR3 length: 14 amino acids. Germline CDR1 MRHNA, CDR2 SNTAGT. The CDR3 nucleotides read TGTGCCAGCAGTCTCCTTGTGGGGGCTGATACGCAGTATTTT. Its protein product is CASSLLVGADTQYF.

The CDR3 region is CASSGVVSYEQYF. In DNA, the CDR3 is TGCGCCAGCAGCGGTGTAGTCTCCTACGAGCAGTACTTC. The V and J genes are TRBV5-1 and TRBJ2-7; D gene ambiguous. The CDR3 consists of 13 residues. Germline V CDR1 and CDR2: SGHRS, YFSETQ. V was clipped by 4 bases and J by 0 bases, with 8 bases between them.

J is TRBJ2-1 and V is TRBV7-9; 8 bases are shared with TRBD1. The CDR3 is 15 residues long. Per germline, CDR1 SEHNR and CDR2 FQNEAQ (reference sequence). After removal of 4 bases from V and 6 bases from J, the junction contained 8 bases not matched to a gene. CDR3 amino acids: CASSSGGTGPNEQFF. The CDR3 DNA sequence: TGTGCCAGCAGCTCTGGGGGGACAGGACCCAATGAGCAGTTCTTC. Full variable domain (rest looked up from reference TRBV7-9 and TRBJ2-1): DTGVSQNPRHKITKRGQNVTFRCDPISEHNRLYWYRQTLGQGPEFLTYFQNEAQLEKSRLLSDRFSAERPKGSFSTLEIQRTEQGDSAMYLCASSSGGTGPNEQFFGPGTRLTVL.

The J gene is TRBJ1-5, the V gene TRBV28, with D unclear. Per the germline V gene, CDR1 is MDHEN and CDR2 is SYDVKM. CDR3 length: 13 residues. The V end was cut by 8 bases, the J end by 4 bases, with 12 bases between. In nucleotides, the CDR3 is TGTGCCAGCCTCCGGGCCATAAATCAGCCCCAGCATTTT. Protein: CASLRAINQPQHF.

V and J are TRBV9 and TRBJ1-5; D is unclear. CDR1 SGDLS and CDR2 YYNGEE come from the germline V gene. V shed 2 bases and J shed 0 bases, with 9 bases lying between them. The CDR3 has 15 amino acids. CDR3 nucleotide sequence: TGTGCCAGCAGCGTCGAGGGTTTTAGCAATCAGCCCCAGCATTTT. It specifies CASSVEGFSNQPQHF.

The chain carries TRBV7-2 and TRBJ1-2, with TRBD1 matching 9 bases. This CDR3 has 15 amino acids. Germline V gives CDR1 SGHTA, CDR2 FQGNSA. The trim removed 5 bases at V and 2 bases at J, leaving 6 bases unmatched. The DNA of the CDR3 is TGTGCCAGCAGCGAAACAGGGGGCGCCAACTATGGCTACACCTTC. Translation gives CASSETGGANYGYTF.

V is TRBV6-5 and J is TRBJ2-3, with D tentatively TRBD2 (6 bases). The V gene lost 0 bases and the J gene lost 11 bases, with 18 bases spanning the gap. This CDR3 is built from 15 residues. Germline CDR1 MNHEY, CDR2 SVGAGI. The CDR3 coding sequence is TGTGCCAGCAGTTACTCGACGGGGAGAGCGGGTGGGCAGTATTTT. Translated, it gives CASSYSTGRAGGQYF.

V usage is TRBV19 and J usage is TRBJ1-2, with D maybe TRBD1 (5 bases). The CDR3 runs 16 residues. Trimming took off 6 bases at V and 1 base at J, with 18 bases between the two ends. CDR1 and CDR2 (germline): LNHDA, SQIVND (reference sequence). The CDR3 nucleotides read TGTGCCAGTAGCATATCCGGGACCGCCTATAACTATGGCTACACCTTC. This translates into CASSISGTAYNYGYTF.

This sequence joins TRBV19 and TRBJ1-2; D is perhaps TRBD1 (6 bases). Trimming removed 0 bases from V and 4 bases from J, with 12 bases in between. Germline CDR1 and CDR2: LNHDA and SQIVND (reference sequence). The length of the CDR3 is 15 residues. The CDR3 DNA reads TGTGCCAGTAGTATAGATTATGGGGACATCTATGGCTACACCTTC. Translated, it gives CASSIDYGDIYGYTF. Filled out from reference TRBV19 and TRBJ1-2, the complete variable domain reads DGGITQSPKYLFRKEGQNVTLSCEQNLNHDAMYWYRQDPGQGLRLIYYSQIVNDFQKGDIAEGYSVSREKKESFPLTVTSAQKNPTAFYLCASSIDYGDIYGYTFGSGTRLTVV.

This clone appeared a single time. The CDR3 loop is CASSLGTGATGELFF. The CDR3 DNA is TGTGCCAGCAGCTTGGGGACAGGGGCCACCGGGGAGCTGTTTTTT. The chain recombines TRBV5-6 with TRBJ2-2; 9 nucleotides line up with TRBD1. Germline CDR1 is SGHDT and CDR2 is YYEEEE. V shed 0 bases, J shed 4 bases, and the junction held 1 base outside the gene matches. CDR3 length equals 15 residues.

The chain has TRBV18 and TRBJ1-3; 9 bases map to TRBD1. This CDR3 is built from 15 residues. The ends lost 4 bases at V and 0 bases at J; junction bases unmatched: 1. Germline values: CDR1 KGHSH, CDR2 LQKENI. CDR3: CASSLGQGSGNTIYF. In nucleotides, the CDR3 is TGTGCCAGCTCACTGGGACAGGGCTCTGGAAACACCATATATTTT.

V is TRBV28 and J is TRBJ1-4, with TRBD1 as a possible D gene (5 bases). The CDR3 extends over 12 amino acids. Germline V gives CDR1 MDHEN, CDR2 SYDVKM. Trimming stripped 7 bases from V and 5 bases from J, with 8 bases between. The chain's CDR3 is CASNRQNEKLFF. CDR3 nucleotides: TGTGCCAGCAACAGACAGAATGAAAAACTGTTTTTT.

Concerning this clone itself: The sample carries other DNA sequences with the same CDR3. The V call is TRBV28, the J call TRBJ2-7, with D tentatively TRBD2 (6 bases). The ends were cut back, 6 bases at V and 4 bases at J, with 13 bases in the middle. In germline, CDR1 is MDHEN, CDR2 SYDVKM. The CDR3 contains 13 residues. In nucleotides, the CDR3 is TGTGCCAGCAGCTTGGGTGGGGGGTACGAGCAGTACTTC. Protein sequence: CASSLGGGYEQYF.

The chain recombines TRBV19 with TRBJ2-1; TRBD2 agrees at 7 bases. The CDR3 loop spans 13 amino acids. Germline values: CDR1 LNHDA, CDR2 SQIVND (reference sequence). V shed 10 bases, J shed 7 bases, and the junction held 10 bases outside the gene matches. CDR3 loop: CATRTGGWNEQFF. CDR3 nucleotide sequence: TGTGCCACAAGAACGGGAGGTTGGAATGAGCAGTTCTTC. The full variable domain, in which reference TRBV19 and TRBJ2-1 provide the parts outside the CDR3, is DGGITQSPKYLFRKEGQNVTLSCEQNLNHDAMYWYRQDPGQGLRLIYYSQIVNDFQKGDIAEGYSVSREKKESFPLTVTSAQKNPTAFYLCATRTGGWNEQFFGPGTRLTVL.

The chain links TRBV15 to TRBJ1-2; 11 nucleotides align to TRBD1. V trimming: 2 bases; J trimming: 7 bases; junction bases outside the gene matches: 6. This CDR3 is built from 15 residues. CDR1 is LNHNV and CDR2 is YYDKDF in the germline V gene (reference sequence). CDR3 in amino acids: CATSRRTGGFSGYTF. CDR3 coding DNA: TGTGCCACCAGCAGAAGGACAGGGGGCTTTTCTGGCTACACCTTC.

J is TRBJ1-5 and V is TRBV28, with TRBD1 as a possible D gene (5 bases). Germline-derived CDR1 and CDR2 are MDHEN and SYDVKM. CDR3 length: 15 amino acids. V was clipped by 5 bases and J by 7 bases, with 18 bases between them. Here the CDR3 DNA reads TGTGCCAGCAGTCTCCCTTGGGACGGCGGACAGCCCCAGCATTTT. As protein: CASSLPWDGGQPQHF.

This chain connects TRBV23-1 to TRBJ1-3; D gene ambiguous. TRBV23-1 is treated as an ORF (open reading frame) with a function not yet certain. V was shortened by 0 bases and J by 4 bases, with 7 bases between the two germline ends. This CDR3 is 14 amino acids long. The CDR3 DNA sequence: TGCGCCAGCAGTCAATCGGGCAGCGGAAACACCATATATTTT. It translates to CASSQSGSGNTIYF.

The chain links TRBV20-1 to TRBJ1-1; no clear D. The CDR3 has 11 residues. Trimming left V 3 bases short and J 11 bases short, with 13 bases between. Germline V gene data show CDR1 as DFQATT and CDR2 as SNEGSKA (reference sequence). In DNA, the CDR3 is TGCAGTGCTAGGGGTTTAGAGGACGCTTTCTTT. Translation: CSARGLEDAFF.

This chain uses TRBV28 with TRBJ2-2, with D unresolved. Germline V gives CDR1 MDHEN, CDR2 SYDVKM. This CDR3 region has 13 residues. V was shortened by 6 bases and J by 0 bases, with 5 bases between the two germline ends. The CDR3 nucleotides read TGTGCCAGCAGGGAACCGAACACCGGGGAGCTGTTTTTT. Translating it yields CASREPNTGELFF.

The chain is built from TRBV5-1 and TRBJ2-2, with 11 bases aligning to TRBD1. Germline CDR1 reads SGHRS; CDR2 reads YFSETQ. CDR3 length equals 18 residues. The J segment lost 0 bases and the V segment lost 6 bases, leaving 10 bases of the junction unmatched. CDR3 protein: CASTFSGTGGPNTGELFF. DNA of the CDR3: TGCGCCAGCACTTTCTCCGGGACAGGGGGGCCGAACACCGGGGAGCTGTTTTTT.

This chain joins TRBV4-1 and TRBJ2-7; D might be TRBD2 (6 bases). This CDR3 is 16 amino acids long. Germline V lookup: CDR1 MGHRA, CDR2 YSYEKL. V dropped 4 bases and J dropped 1 base, with 17 bases sitting between them. This chain's CDR3 is CASSPPGLSHSYEQYF. The CDR3 DNA is TGCGCCAGCAGCCCCCCGGGACTTTCGCATTCCTACGAGCAGTACTTC.

This chain links TRBV9 with TRBJ2-1; 7 bases are shared with TRBD2. V shed 1 base, J shed 1 base, and the junction held 11 bases outside the gene matches. Germline V gene lookup returns CDR1 SGDLS and CDR2 YYNGEE. This CDR3 spans 18 amino acids. The CDR3 nucleotides are TGTGCCAGCAGCGTATCTGGAGGCGGGAGCGGGTCCTACAATGAGCAGTTCTTC. Its translation: CASSVSGGGSGSYNEQFF. Variable domain in full (rest from reference TRBV9 and TRBJ2-1): DSGVTQTPKHLITATGQRVTLRCSPRSGDLSVYWYQQSLDQGLQFLIQYYNGEERAKGNILERFSAQQFPDLHSELNLSSLELGDSALYFCASSVSGGGSGSYNEQFFGPGTRLTVL.

The CDR3 coding sequence is TGTGCCAGCAGCTCAGGGGGCAGGGGGGGCCTTTTCCAAGAGACCCAGTACTTC. It specifies CASSSGGRGGLFQETQYF. This chain connects TRBV13 to TRBJ2-5, with D possibly matching TRBD1 (8 bases). CDR3 size: 18 residues. Trimming left V 4 bases short and J 1 base short, with 22 bases between. Germline CDR1 reads PRHDT; CDR2 reads FYEKMQ (reference sequence).

The CDR3 nucleotides are TGTGCCAGCAGTACCCAGGGGGGTGGGAATGAGCAGTTCTTC. Its protein is CASSTQGGGNEQFF. This sequence joins TRBV6-5 and TRBJ2-1; weak D call: TRBD1 (7 bases). V lost 5 bases, J lost 7 bases, and 15 bases lay in between. Per the germline V gene, CDR1 is MNHEY and CDR2 is SVGAGI. CDR3 size: 14 residues.

V is TRBV29-1 and J is TRBJ2-7, with 9 nucleotides matching TRBD1. From germline, CDR1 is SQVTM and CDR2 ANQGSEA. V was pared by 1 base and J by 4 bases, with 11 bases of the junction left unmatched. This CDR3 region has 16 residues. The CDR3 protein is CSVEGPEGDRVYEQYF. The CDR3 coding sequence is TGCAGCGTTGAAGGACCGGAGGGGGACAGGGTATACGAGCAGTACTTC.

The chain carries TRBV3-1 (or the pseudogene TRBV3-2) and TRBJ2-1, with TRBD2 matching 9 bases. Per the germline V gene, CDR1 is LGHDT and CDR2 is YNNKEL (reference sequence). The trim removed 5 bases at V and 4 bases at J, leaving 9 bases unmatched. The CDR3 consists of 16 residues. The CDR3 here is CASSNHPSGAYNEQFF. CDR3 bases: TGTGCCAGCAGCAATCACCCTAGCGGGGCTTACAATGAGCAGTTCTTC.